This TCR beta chain came from a study of T-cell reconstitution after alpha-beta-depleted transplantation in children (dated by TCRdb to the mid-2010s). As for the study more broadly: The study quantitatively tracked T-cell immune reconstitution after TCRalphabeta/CD19-depleted allogeneic hematopoietic cell transplantation in children using TCR repertoire profiling.

Library prep was done by PCR. Sequencing relied on an Illumina HiSeq 2500. To normalize quantification of the TCRbeta repertoire, the TCR libraries were built with molecular barcoding that relied on unique molecular identifiers. TCRdb reanalyzed the raw reads on its own, using fastp at Q25 for trimming and MiXCR for clone calling, and kept in-frame beta chains. Records with the same CDR3 protein are collapsed into one entry carrying the most frequent genes and DNA. The sample yields about 610,000 distinct CDR3 sequences; roughly a tenth were counted once. The ten largest clonotypes hold roughly 3.9% of the sample. This clonotype was seen only once. The target of this receptor is not known. The record has no base qualities; no much larger clone is one base away. A single read offers scant evidence. After removal of 2 bases from V and 5 bases from J, the junction retains 10 bases not matched to a gene. From the germline V gene (reference sequence), CDR1 is DFQATT and CDR2 is SNEGSKA. The CDR3 measures 16 amino acids from cysteine to phenylalanine. This entry keeps only the CDR3 DNA: 48 bases, framed from base 1.

The sequence was obtained from a human donor who donated a stem cell graft to a child with acute myeloid leukemia. Recombination joined TRBV20-1 with TRBJ2-7; TRBD2 aligns with 12 central bases. This specimen consisted of PBMCs from the stem cell graft donor, obtained from the stem cell graft. The base sequence is TGCAGTGCTAGACCGACTAGCGGGAGAAGTTCCGACGAGCAGTACTTC. Translation gives CSARPTSGRSSDEQYF.